These 16 T cell receptor beta chains were sequenced from one sample in a study of T cell responses to AZD1222 COVID-19 vaccine. The table came from immunoSEQ multiplex PCR; TCRdb's copy has only in-frame clones and leaves some out. The sample records around 120,000 clones, less than 90% being singletons. The source material was peripheral blood, sampled on day 0 of AZD1222 vaccination. The origin of the receptors is an adult in good health.

On this clone itself: At the DNA level, this CDR3 is encoded by other sequences in the same sample as well. The V call is TRBV30, the J call TRBJ2-1, with 9 bases fitting TRBD2. Germline V gene lookup returns CDR1 GTSNPN and CDR2 SVGIG (reference sequence). This CDR3 has 15 amino acids. The junction had 5 bases not matched to a gene; V was cut back by 2 bases and J by 3 bases. DNA of the CDR3: TGTGCCTGGAGTTCCGGGACTAGCAGCTACAATGAGCAGTTCTTC. Protein product: CAWSSGTSSYNEQFF.

V usage is TRBV5-1 and J usage is TRBJ1-6, with 9 bases lining up with TRBD1. This CDR3 contains 17 residues. Germline V lookup: CDR1 SGHRS, CDR2 YFSETQ. Losses at the gene ends were 4 bases for V and 6 bases for J; bases not matched to a gene: 11. In nucleotides, the CDR3 is TGCGCCAGCAGCATCCTGGGACAGGGTATTATTAATTCACCCCTCCACTTT. This sequence encodes CASSILGQGIINSPLHF. Filled out from reference TRBV5-1 and TRBJ1-6, the complete variable domain reads KAGVTQTPRYLIKTRGQQVTLSCSPISGHRSVSWYQQTPGQGLQFLFEYFSETQRNKGNFPGRFSGRQFSNSRSEMNVSTLELGDSALYLCASSILGQGIINSPLHFGNGTRLTVT.

V is TRBV21-1 and J is TRBJ1-4; the tabulated D call, TRBD1, remains unverified against the DNA. TRBV21-1 is given as a pseudogene. CDR3 length: 15 residues. CDR3 DNA sequence: TGTGCCAGCACCAATAGACAGCGCCGTAATGAAAAACTGTTTTTT. Translating it yields CASTNRQRRNEKLFF.

The CDR3 loop reads CASSTTGGGTEAFF. CDR3 sequence (DNA): TGTGCCAGCAGCACGACAGGGGGGGGGACTGAAGCTTTCTTT. This rearrangement joins TRBV7-2 to TRBJ1-1, with 9 bases lining up with TRBD1. The CDR3 is made up of 14 amino acids. Germline trimming cut 5 bases from V and 5 bases from J; bases unmatched to any gene: 6. Germline loops: CDR1 SGHTA, CDR2 FQGNSA.

The chain joins TRBV10-3 to TRBJ1-1, with 8 bases fitting TRBD1. The ends lost 2 bases at V and 0 bases at J; junction bases unmatched: 5. The CDR3 covers 16 residues. Per the germline V gene, CDR1 is ENHRY and CDR2 is SYGVKD. The CDR3 region has the DNA TGTGCCATCAGTGAGCCTATGACAGGGGTGAACACTGAAGCTTTCTTT. Translated: CAISEPMTGVNTEAFF.

V is TRBV5-4 and J is TRBJ2-3; 11 bases line up with TRBD2. Germline V gives CDR1 SGHNT, CDR2 YYREEE (reference sequence). The CDR3 runs to 15 residues. J was trimmed by 2 bases and V by 3 bases; bases with no gene match: 2. CDR3 nucleotide sequence: TGTGCCAGCAGCTCGACTAGCGGGGCCACAGATACGCAGTATTTT. Translating gives CASSSTSGATDTQYF.

J is TRBJ2-2 and V is TRBV19, with 8 bases identical to TRBD1. The CDR3 sequence is 16 residues long. With V trimmed by 4 bases and J by 5 bases, 9 bases remained unmatched. Germline assignment: CDR1 LNHDA and CDR2 SQIVND (reference sequence). Written as DNA, the CDR3 is TGTGCCAGTAGTACCGACCGGGACAGGCGGACCGGGGAGCTGTTTTTT. It specifies CASSTDRDRRTGELFF.

CDR3 bases: TGTGCCAGCAGTCTTGCCCCGGGGACAGGGGACACTGAAGCTTTCTTT. Translation: CASSLAPGTGDTEAFF. This rearrangement joins TRBV9 to TRBJ1-1, with 10 bases matching TRBD1. CDR3 size: 16 residues. Germline CDR1 and CDR2: SGDLS and YYNGEE. J was trimmed by 3 bases and V by 5 bases; bases with no gene match: 10.

This sequence joins TRBV7-6 and TRBJ1-6, with D possibly matching TRBD1 (5 bases). V dropped 1 base and J dropped 3 bases, with 7 bases sitting between them. The germline V gene encodes CDR1 SGHVS and CDR2 FNYEAQ. This CDR3 is 15 amino acids long. The CDR3 loop is CASSLERGYNSPLHF. As DNA, the CDR3 is TGTGCCAGCAGCTTAGAGAGGGGCTATAATTCACCCCTCCACTTT. Using reference TRBV7-6 and TRBJ1-6 for the parts outside the CDR3, the full variable domain is GAGVSQSPRYKVTKRGQDVALRCDPISGHVSLYWYRQALGQGPEFLTYFNYEAQQDKSGLPNDRFSAERPEGSISTLTIQRTEQRDSAMYRCASSLERGYNSPLHFGNGTRLTVT.

The V and J genes are TRBV6-4 and TRBJ2-1; no clear D. The V end was cut by 5 bases, the J end by 8 bases, with 16 bases between. The CDR3 totals 14 residues. Germline V gene data show CDR1 as MRHNA and CDR2 as SNTAGT. The CDR3 DNA is TGTGCCAGCAGTCAGGACGGGCGTGGGGATGAGCAGTTCTTC. It translates to CASSQDGRGDEQFF.

The chain combines TRBV5-6 with TRBJ1-2; 8 bases fit TRBD1. The CDR3 loop spans 15 amino acids. J was trimmed by 4 bases and V by 4 bases; bases with no gene match: 9. Germline CDR1 is SGHDT and CDR2 is YYEEEE. CDR3 protein: CASSPRQGRGYGYTF. CDR3 coding DNA: TGTGCCAGCAGCCCTCGACAGGGGCGAGGCTATGGCTACACCTTC. Supplemented by reference TRBV5-6 and TRBJ1-2, the full variable domain reads DAGVTQSPTHLIKTRGQQVTLRCSPKSGHDTVSWYQQALGQGPQFIFQYYEEEERQRGNFPDRFSGHQFPNYSSELNVNALLLGDSALYLCASSPRQGRGYGYTFGSGTRLTVV.

This clone has only one observation. The CDR3 protein is CARTGRYEQYF. DNA for the CDR3: TGTGCGCGAACAGGGAGGTACGAGCAGTACTTC. The chain links TRBV6-5 to TRBJ2-7, with D tentatively TRBD1 or TRBD2 (6 bases each). CDR3 length: 11 residues. Germline-derived CDR1 and CDR2 are MNHEY and SVGAGI.

The V gene is TRBV28, the J gene TRBJ1-4, with 7 bases lining up with TRBD1. Trimming at V came to 7 bases and at J to 4 bases, leaving 3 bases not matched to a gene. CDR1 MDHEN and CDR2 SYDVKM come from the germline V gene. The CDR3 runs 13 residues. DNA of the CDR3: TGTGCCAGCACCCCAGGGGGTAATGAAAAACTGTTTTTT. This sequence encodes CASTPGGNEKLFF.

Here the CDR3 DNA reads TGTGCCAGTGGTCCGTTCGGGGCTAGGACTAGCGGCCAAGAGACCCAGTACTTC. Translation: CASGPFGARTSGQETQYF. This rearrangement joins TRBV21-1 to TRBJ2-5; the D call in the table, TRBD2, was not verified against the DNA. TRBV21-1 is shown as a pseudogene. The CDR3 is made up of 18 amino acids.

The chain employs TRBV19 and TRBJ1-2; 10 bases agree with TRBD1. The J segment lost 0 bases and the V segment lost 4 bases, leaving 2 bases of the junction unmatched. In germline, CDR1 is LNHDA, CDR2 SQIVND (reference sequence). There are 15 residues in the CDR3. CDR3 amino acids: CASSTGTGANYGYTF. The CDR3 bases are TGTGCCAGTAGTACCGGGACAGGGGCTAACTATGGCTACACCTTC. Together with reference TRBV19 and TRBJ1-2, the CDR3 gives the full variable domain: DGGITQSPKYLFRKEGQNVTLSCEQNLNHDAMYWYRQDPGQGLRLIYYSQIVNDFQKGDIAEGYSVSREKKESFPLTVTSAQKNPTAFYLCASSTGTGANYGYTFGSGTRLTVV.

The chain carries TRBV9 and TRBJ1-3; D may be TRBD1 (5 bases). Germline assignment: CDR1 SGDLS and CDR2 YYNGEE. The V gene lost 5 bases and the J gene lost 0 bases, with 12 bases spanning the gap. CDR3 length: 15 residues. The CDR3 spells CASSPGFVSGNTIYF. The CDR3, as DNA: TGTGCCAGCAGTCCAGGGTTTGTCTCTGGAAACACCATATATTTT.